The 4 T cell receptor beta chains below all came from one sample that was sequenced in a study of CD8+ T cells in alopecia areata. Treatment specified: oral pan-JAK inhibitor, 5-10 mg twice daily. RNA was isolated and reverse transcribed to cDNA, the sequencing template. Libraries were prepared by immunoSEQ multiplex PCR; TCRdb keeps only in-frame clonotypes and omits some of them. The table shows tens of thousands of clones, with 29% occurring only once. The source was CD8+ T cells sorted from blood, collected at week 4, from a patient treated with tofacitinib. The receptors stem from a human donor with alopecia areata.

This clone was counted many times. The chain employs TRBV7-9 and TRBJ2-7; no clear D gene. This CDR3 region has 10 residues. Germline V gene lookup returns CDR1 SEHNR and CDR2 FQNEAQ (reference sequence). V was clipped by 8 bases and J by 5 bases, with 7 bases between them. Here the CDR3 reads CASGDNEQYF. The CDR3 bases are TGTGCCAGCGGTGACAACGAGCAGTACTTC.

The table lists this clone with a few counts. V gene TRBV27 combines with J gene TRBJ1-2; weak D call: TRBD1 (5 bases). Germline V gene sequence: CDR1 MNHEY, CDR2 SMNVEV (reference sequence). Trimming pared 4 bases from V and 5 bases from J, leaving 14 bases between. The CDR3 covers 14 residues. CDR3 in amino acids: CASSSLGGEYGYTF. The CDR3 DNA is TGTGCCAGCAGTTCCCTTGGGGGAGAATATGGCTACACCTTC.

This clone was recorded a few times. The V call is TRBV4-3, the J call TRBJ2-1, with 14 bases that match TRBD2. Germline CDR1 and CDR2: LGHNA and YSLEER. V shed 4 bases, J shed 6 bases, and the junction held 2 bases outside the gene matches. The CDR3 length is 15 residues. The CDR3 DNA reads TGCGCCAGCAGCCTCGGACTAGCGGGAGGCAATGAGCAGTTCTTC. The encoded protein is CASSLGLAGGNEQFF.

This clone came up a few times. The sample has other DNA sequences that encode this CDR3 too. This chain connects TRBV30 to TRBJ2-7; 9 bases fit TRBD2. The junction had 2 bases not matched to a gene; V was cut back by 0 bases and J by 2 bases. The germline CDR1 and CDR2 sequences are GTSNPN and SVGIG (reference sequence). The CDR3 loop spans 14 amino acids. This CDR3 reads CAWSVASGTYEQYF. CDR3 nucleotides: TGTGCCTGGAGTGTGGCTAGCGGGACCTACGAGCAGTACTTC.